The next 21 T cell receptor beta chains were all read from a single sample in a study of blood T cell repertoires in COVID-19. Assay used: immunoSEQ multiplex PCR; TCRdb lists only in-frame clones, some missing. The repertoire holds approximately 200,000 clones, with approximately 90% as singletons. Sequencing was carried out using PBMCs or T cells enriched from blood (not recorded which). Receptor source: a man in his thirties or forties who had recovered from COVID-19.

The chain links TRBV18 to TRBJ2-2; the D gene is possibly TRBD1 (6 bases). Trimming removed 6 bases at V and 7 bases at J, with 18 bases between. Germline V gene sequence: CDR1 KGHSH, CDR2 LQKENI. The CDR3 spans 15 residues. The CDR3 DNA sequence: TGTGCCAGCTCTCTTGACAGGACAGTAGGCGGGGAGCTGTTTTTT. This sequence encodes CASSLDRTVGGELFF.

The genes are TRBV25-1 and TRBJ2-7, with D possibly TRBD1 on 6 matching bases. The CDR3 consists of 13 residues. The germline V gene encodes CDR1 MGHDK and CDR2 SYGVNS. Trimming left V 3 bases short and J 4 bases short, with 10 bases between. Written as DNA, the CDR3 is TGTGCCAGCAGTGAGGGGGCTAAGTACGAGCAGTACTTC. It yields the protein CASSEGAKYEQYF.

This chain joins TRBV5-4 and TRBJ2-1; TRBD2 matches 10 bases. Germline CDR1 SGHNT, CDR2 YYREEE (reference sequence). Trimming cost V 0 bases and J 3 bases; bases outside gene matches: 6. The CDR3 spans 17 residues. Written as DNA, the CDR3 is TGTGCCAGCAGCTTGGCCTGGTCTAGCGGGAGCTACAATGAGCAGTTCTTC. This gives the protein CASSLAWSSGSYNEQFF.

This chain joins TRBV5-4 and TRBJ1-1, with TRBD1 identical over 7 bases. CDR3 size: 12 residues. The V gene end was trimmed by 5 bases and the J gene end by 4 bases; junction bases not matched to a gene: 2. Germline values: CDR1 SGHNT, CDR2 YYREEE (reference sequence). The CDR3 bases are TGTGCCAGCAGTTCAGGGGGCACTGAAGCTTTCTTT. This gives the protein CASSSGGTEAFF.

CDR3 bases: TGTGCCTTGACAGAATTCTCTGGAAACACCATATATTTT. This codes for CALTEFSGNTIYF. The genes are TRBV30 and TRBJ1-3; D may be TRBD1 (5 bases). Trimming took 7 bases from V and 0 from J, leaving 10 bases between them. The CDR3 is made up of 13 amino acids. CDR1 GTSNPN and CDR2 SVGIG come from the germline V gene (reference sequence).

This sequence joins TRBV28 and TRBJ2-7; TRBD1 agrees at 7 bases. Germline-derived CDR1 and CDR2 are MDHEN and SYDVKM. J was trimmed by 3 bases and V by 7 bases; bases with no gene match: 6. The CDR3 extends over 13 amino acids. For the CDR3, the DNA is TGTGCCAGCACCCCCCGGGACAGCTACGAGCAGTACTTC. Translating gives CASTPRDSYEQYF.

This sequence joins TRBV15 and TRBJ1-6; tentatively, D is TRBD1 (5 bases). The CDR3 totals 13 residues. Germline V gives CDR1 LNHNV, CDR2 YYDKDF (reference sequence). Trimming removed 2 bases from V and 6 bases from J, with 5 bases in between. The CDR3: CATSRQGNSPLHF. CDR3 nucleotides: TGTGCCACCAGCAGACAGGGTAATTCACCCCTCCACTTT.

This chain's CDR3 is CASSRVLTGELFF. The CDR3 DNA reads TGTGCCAGCAGTCGGGTCCTCACCGGGGAGCTGTTTTTT. The chain couples TRBV28 to TRBJ2-2; D gene uncertain. CDR3 size: 13 residues. Germline loops: CDR1 MDHEN, CDR2 SYDVKM. Trimming removed 5 bases from V and 4 bases from J, with 8 bases in between.

This clone came up once. The chain links TRBV11-2 to TRBJ1-2; D possibly corresponds to TRBD1 (6 bases). The CDR3 runs to 11 residues. Germline CDR1 is SGHAT and CDR2 is FQNNGV. V lost 5 bases, J lost 8 bases, and 9 bases lay in between. The CDR3 sequence is CASSPGQGYTF. The CDR3 nucleotides are TGTGCCAGCAGCCCGGGACAAGGCTACACCTTC.

CDR3 in DNA: TGCAGCGTTGAATTCAAATACAATGAGCAGTTCTTC. Translated, it gives CSVEFKYNEQFF. The chain links TRBV29-1 to TRBJ2-1, with no clear D. V was pared by 2 bases and J by 4 bases, with 6 bases between. The CDR3 sequence is 12 residues long. Germline lookup yields CDR1 SQVTM and CDR2 ANQGSEA.

The chain carries TRBV29-1 and TRBJ2-7, with D maybe TRBD1 (6 bases). From germline, CDR1 is SQVTM and CDR2 ANQGSEA. This CDR3 comprises 16 residues. Trimming left V 2 bases short and J 2 bases short, with 19 bases between. The CDR3 DNA reads as TGCAGCGTTGAATTGGGATTGGGCAGGGGAGCCTACGAGCAGTACTTC. Its translation: CSVELGLGRGAYEQYF.

V and J are TRBV24-1 and TRBJ2-7, with 7 nucleotides matching TRBD1. V was clipped by 10 bases and J by 3 bases; unmatched bases: 11. The CDR3 is made up of 14 amino acids. CDR1 is KGHDR and CDR2 is SFDVKD in the germline V gene. CDR3 coding DNA: TGTGCCACGCAAAGGGACAGATACAGCTACGAGCAGTACTTC. Amino acid sequence: CATQRDRYSYEQYF.

The J gene is TRBJ2-7, the V gene TRBV5-4, with 9 bases lining up with TRBD1. Trimming removed 0 bases from V and 2 bases from J; junction bases left unmatched: 6. The CDR3 is 16 amino acids. The V gene's germline CDR1 is SGHNT and CDR2 YYREEE (reference sequence). The CDR3 reads CASSLEGTGSAYEQYF. The CDR3 DNA is TGTGCCAGCAGCTTGGAAGGGACAGGGTCAGCCTACGAGCAGTACTTC.

The chain has TRBV21-1 and TRBJ2-4; TRBD1 is the table's D call, not checked against the DNA. TRBV21-1 is a pseudogene. The CDR3 is 18 residues long. The CDR3 loop reads CASSKALNRGRDKNIQYF. The CDR3 DNA follows: TGTGCCAGCAGCAAAGCGCTTAACAGGGGGCGGGACAAAAACATTCAGTACTTC.

V is TRBV28 and J is TRBJ2-5; 10 bases match TRBD1. The germline V gene encodes CDR1 MDHEN and CDR2 SYDVKM. J gave up 5 bases and V 3 bases, and 9 bases lay outside the gene matches. The CDR3 totals 16 residues. The DNA for the CDR3 is TGTGCCAGCAGTTTTCGGACAGGGGGTAAGGGTGAGACCCAGTACTTC. It is translated as CASSFRTGGKGETQYF.

This chain uses TRBV18 with TRBJ2-6, with 7 bases identical to TRBD1. V dropped 3 bases and J dropped 0; count of bases not matched to a gene: 8. CDR1 is KGHSH, CDR2 LQKENI, per germline. The CDR3 consists of 18 residues. In DNA, the CDR3 is TGTGCCAGCTCACCGCGCCGACAGGGTTACTCTGGGGCCAACGTCCTGACTTTC. Encoded protein: CASSPRRQGYSGANVLTF. Variable domain in full (rest from reference TRBV18 and TRBJ2-6): NAGVMQNPRHLVRRRGQEARLRCSPMKGHSHVYWYRQLPEEGLKFMVYLQKENIIDESGMPKERFSAEFPKEGPSILRIQQVVRGDSAAYFCASSPRRQGYSGANVLTFGAGSRLTVL.

The chain combines TRBV12-3 or TRBV12-4 with TRBJ1-2; a possible D gene is TRBD1 (6 bases). V was pared by 6 bases and J by 2 bases, with 7 bases between. The CDR3 is made up of 12 amino acids. The CDR3 here is CASSQGNYGYTF. In DNA, the CDR3 is TGTGCCAGCAGCCAGGGGAACTATGGCTACACCTTC.

As for this clone: At the DNA level, this CDR3 is encoded by other sequences in the same sample as well. This chain links TRBV9 with TRBJ2-7; D remains ambiguous. The V end lost 2 bases, the J end lost 4 bases, and 13 bases lay between the germline ends. This CDR3 has 14 amino acids. Germline V lookup: CDR1 SGDLS, CDR2 YYNGEE. CDR3 sequence (DNA): TGTGCCAGCAGCGTCTCCGGTAGTCGGTACGAGCAGTACTTC. As protein: CASSVSGSRYEQYF.

The chain couples TRBV24-1 to TRBJ1-1; 7 bases line up with TRBD1. Germline CDR1 KGHDR, CDR2 SFDVKD. V lost 3 bases to trimming and J lost 0 bases; unmatched junction nucleotides: 9. CDR3 length: 17 amino acids. The CDR3 reads CATSDRQGMKLNTEAFF. In DNA form, the CDR3 reads TGTGCCACCAGTGATAGACAGGGTATGAAGTTGAACACTGAAGCTTTCTTT.

The chain employs TRBV19 and TRBJ2-7; 8 bases map to TRBD1. Germline-derived CDR1 and CDR2 are LNHDA and SQIVND (reference sequence). This CDR3 is built from 12 residues. The J segment lost 3 bases and the V segment lost 9 bases, leaving 4 bases of the junction unmatched. The CDR3 region is CASGDRGYEQYF. The CDR3 DNA follows: TGTGCCAGCGGAGACAGGGGCTACGAGCAGTACTTC.

This chain joins TRBV7-2 and TRBJ2-7; 7 bases fit TRBD1. Germline assignment: CDR1 SGHTA and CDR2 FQGNSA. This CDR3 has 13 residues. V lost 3 bases and J lost 7; bases outside the gene matches: 6. CDR3 bases: TGTGCCAGCAGCTTGGGACAGAAACTAGAGCAGTACTTC. Amino acids: CASSLGQKLEQYF.